The clone carrying this T cell receptor beta chain was seen ten or more times. What it binds is not known. This sample stems from a study of spatial heterogeneity in lung cancer. Study-wide results and caveats: Tracking of tumor mutation counts was seen in expanded intratumoral alpha and beta TCR counts.

Time point here: sample taken at primary tumor resection. The cohort: 70 to 75 early-stage, untreated non-small cell lung cancer patients. Sequencing of whole RNA from tumor, nontumor lung or frozen PBMC involved no sorting. Every TCR cDNA molecule bore its own unique molecular identifier. From the 5' RACE reads, TCRdb called clonotypes with MiXCR, one entry per CDR3 protein. The sample lists 9,500 to 12,000 distinct CDR3 sequences, about an eighth occurring once. The source is a female donor with early-stage non-small cell lung cancer. The sequencing used lung tumor tissue, collected at surgery.

CDR3 sequence: CASSLGGYYGYTF. The CDR3 DNA sequence: TGTGCCAGCAGTTTGGGCGGGTACTATGGCTACACCTTC. V and J are TRBV28 and TRBJ1-2; no clear D gene. The CDR3 has 13 amino acids. Per the germline V gene, CDR1 is MDHEN and CDR2 is SYDVKM. The V and J ends lost 3 bases and 3 bases respectively, with 8 bases between them.